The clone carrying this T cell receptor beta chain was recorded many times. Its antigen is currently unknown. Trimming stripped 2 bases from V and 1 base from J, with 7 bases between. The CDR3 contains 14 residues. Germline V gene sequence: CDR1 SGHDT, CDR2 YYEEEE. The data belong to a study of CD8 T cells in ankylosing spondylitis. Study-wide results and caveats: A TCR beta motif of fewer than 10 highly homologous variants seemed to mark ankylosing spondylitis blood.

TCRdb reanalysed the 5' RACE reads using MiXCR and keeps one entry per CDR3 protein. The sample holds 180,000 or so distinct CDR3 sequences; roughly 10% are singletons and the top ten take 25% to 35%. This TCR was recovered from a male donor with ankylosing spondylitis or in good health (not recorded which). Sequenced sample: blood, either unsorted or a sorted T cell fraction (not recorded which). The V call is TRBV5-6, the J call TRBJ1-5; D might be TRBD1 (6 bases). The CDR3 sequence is CASSLGQSNQPQHF. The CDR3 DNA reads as TGTGCCAGCAGCTTAGGACAGAGCAATCAGCCCCAGCATTTT.